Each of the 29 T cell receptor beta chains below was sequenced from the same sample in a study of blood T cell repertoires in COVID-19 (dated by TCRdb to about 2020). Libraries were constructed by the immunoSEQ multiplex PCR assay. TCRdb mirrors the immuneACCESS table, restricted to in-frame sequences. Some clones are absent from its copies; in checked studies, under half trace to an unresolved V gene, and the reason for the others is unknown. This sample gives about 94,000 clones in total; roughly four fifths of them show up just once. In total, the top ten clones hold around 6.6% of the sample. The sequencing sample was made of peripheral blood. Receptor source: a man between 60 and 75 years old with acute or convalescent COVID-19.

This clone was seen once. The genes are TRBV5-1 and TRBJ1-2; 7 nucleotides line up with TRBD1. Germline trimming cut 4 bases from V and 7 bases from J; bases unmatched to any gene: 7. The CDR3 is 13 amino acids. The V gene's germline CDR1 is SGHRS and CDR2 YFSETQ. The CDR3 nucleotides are TGCGCCAGCAGCCCTGACAGGGTGGGTGGCTACACCTTC. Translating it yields CASSPDRVGGYTF.

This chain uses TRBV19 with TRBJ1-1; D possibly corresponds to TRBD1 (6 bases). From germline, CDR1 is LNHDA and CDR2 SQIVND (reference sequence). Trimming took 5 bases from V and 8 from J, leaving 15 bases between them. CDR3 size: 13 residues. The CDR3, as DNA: TGTGCCAGTAGTCGACAGGTGGAAGGCGAAGCTTTCTTT. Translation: CASSRQVEGEAFF.

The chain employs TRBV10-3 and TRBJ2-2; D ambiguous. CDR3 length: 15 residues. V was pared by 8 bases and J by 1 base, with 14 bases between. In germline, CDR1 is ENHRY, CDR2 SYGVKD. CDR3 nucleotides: TGTGCCATCCGAAAGATGACTGAGAACACCGGGGAGCTGTTTTTT. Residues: CAIRKMTENTGELFF.

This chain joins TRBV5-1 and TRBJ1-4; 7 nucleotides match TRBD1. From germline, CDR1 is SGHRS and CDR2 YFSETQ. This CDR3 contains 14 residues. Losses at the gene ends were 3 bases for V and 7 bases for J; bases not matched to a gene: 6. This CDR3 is CASSSGGGGEKLFF. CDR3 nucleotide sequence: TGCGCCAGCAGCTCAGGGGGAGGAGGTGAAAAACTGTTTTTT. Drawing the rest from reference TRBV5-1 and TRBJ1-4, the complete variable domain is KAGVTQTPRYLIKTRGQQVTLSCSPISGHRSVSWYQQTPGQGLQFLFEYFSETQRNKGNFPGRFSGRQFSNSRSEMNVSTLELGDSALYLCASSSGGGGEKLFFGSGTQLSVL.

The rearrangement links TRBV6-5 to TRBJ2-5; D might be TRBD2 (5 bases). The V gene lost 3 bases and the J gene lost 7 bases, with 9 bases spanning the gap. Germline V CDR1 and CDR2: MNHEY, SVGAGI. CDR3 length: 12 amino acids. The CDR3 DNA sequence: TGTGCCAGCAGTTATCCGGGAAGGACCCAGTACTTC. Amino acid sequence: CASSYPGRTQYF.

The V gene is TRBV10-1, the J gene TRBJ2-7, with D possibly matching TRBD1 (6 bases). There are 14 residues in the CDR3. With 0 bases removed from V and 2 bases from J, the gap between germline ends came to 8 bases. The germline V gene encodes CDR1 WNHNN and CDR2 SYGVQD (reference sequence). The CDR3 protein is CASSESHRAYEQYF. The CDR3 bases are TGCGCCAGCAGTGAGTCGCACAGGGCCTACGAGCAGTACTTC.

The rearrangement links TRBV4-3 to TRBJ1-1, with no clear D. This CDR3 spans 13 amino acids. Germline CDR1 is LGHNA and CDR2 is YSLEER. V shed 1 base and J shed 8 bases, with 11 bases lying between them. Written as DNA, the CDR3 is TGCGCCAGCAGCCAAGTAGCTCAGACCGAAGCTTTCTTT. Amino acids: CASSQVAQTEAFF.

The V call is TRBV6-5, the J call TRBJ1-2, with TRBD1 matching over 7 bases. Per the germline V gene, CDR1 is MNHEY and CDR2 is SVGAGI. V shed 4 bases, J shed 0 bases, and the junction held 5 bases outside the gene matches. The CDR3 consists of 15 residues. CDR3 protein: CASSSWTGANYGYTF. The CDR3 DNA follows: TGTGCCAGCAGTTCATGGACAGGAGCTAACTATGGCTACACCTTC.

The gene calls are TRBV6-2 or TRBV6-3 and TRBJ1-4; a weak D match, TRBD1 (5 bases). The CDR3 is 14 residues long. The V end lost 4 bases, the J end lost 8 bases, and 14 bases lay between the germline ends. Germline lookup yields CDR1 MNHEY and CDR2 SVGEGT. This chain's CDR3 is CASSLRKTAEKLFF. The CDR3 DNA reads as TGTGCCAGCAGTTTGCGGAAGACAGCCGAAAAACTGTTTTTT.

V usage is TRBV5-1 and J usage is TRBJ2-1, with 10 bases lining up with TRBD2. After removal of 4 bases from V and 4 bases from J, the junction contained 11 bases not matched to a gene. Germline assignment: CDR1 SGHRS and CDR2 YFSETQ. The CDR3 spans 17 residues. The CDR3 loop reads CASSGGLKRGGYNEQFF. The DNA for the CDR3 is TGCGCCAGCAGCGGAGGCCTAAAGCGGGGGGGATACAATGAGCAGTTCTTC.

CDR3 in DNA: TGTGCCAGCAGCCACGGGGGGGCCTACGAGCAGTACTTC. This sequence encodes CASSHGGAYEQYF. The genes are TRBV14 and TRBJ2-7; 8 bases are shared with TRBD2. CDR1 SGHDN and CDR2 FVKESK come from the germline V gene. V shed 3 bases, J shed 2 bases, and the junction held 0 bases outside the gene matches. This CDR3 has 13 residues.

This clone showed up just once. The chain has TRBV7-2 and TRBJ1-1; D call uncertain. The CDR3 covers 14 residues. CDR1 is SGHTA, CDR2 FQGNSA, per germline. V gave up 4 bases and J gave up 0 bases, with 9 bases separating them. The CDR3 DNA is TGTGCCAGCAGCTCATTTCAGGTGAACACTGAAGCTTTCTTT. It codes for CASSSFQVNTEAFF.

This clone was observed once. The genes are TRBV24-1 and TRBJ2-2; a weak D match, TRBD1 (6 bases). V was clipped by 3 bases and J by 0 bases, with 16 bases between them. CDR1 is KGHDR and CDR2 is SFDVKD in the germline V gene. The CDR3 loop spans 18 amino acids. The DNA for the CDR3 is TGTGCCACCAGTGATCCGGTTTATGGGACAACGAACACCGGGGAGCTGTTTTTT. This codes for CATSDPVYGTTNTGELFF.

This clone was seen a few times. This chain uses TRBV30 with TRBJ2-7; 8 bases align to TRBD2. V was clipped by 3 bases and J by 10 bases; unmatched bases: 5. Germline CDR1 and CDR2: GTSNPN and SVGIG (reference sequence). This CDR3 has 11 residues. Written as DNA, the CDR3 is TGTGCCTGGAGGGCCGGGGGGGCACAGTACTTC. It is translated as CAWRAGGAQYF. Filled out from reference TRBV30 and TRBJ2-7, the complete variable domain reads SQTIHQWPATLVQPVGSPLSLECTVEGTSNPNLYWYRQAAGRGLQLLFYSVGIGQISSEVPQNLSASRPQDRQFILSSKKLLLSDSGFYLCAWRAGGAQYFGPGTRLTVT.

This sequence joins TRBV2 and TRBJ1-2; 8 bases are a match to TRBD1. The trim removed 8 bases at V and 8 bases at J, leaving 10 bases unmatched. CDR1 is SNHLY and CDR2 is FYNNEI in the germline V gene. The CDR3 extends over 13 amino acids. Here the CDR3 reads CASGQQGGRGYTF. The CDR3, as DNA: TGTGCCAGCGGACAACAGGGGGGGAGAGGCTACACCTTC.

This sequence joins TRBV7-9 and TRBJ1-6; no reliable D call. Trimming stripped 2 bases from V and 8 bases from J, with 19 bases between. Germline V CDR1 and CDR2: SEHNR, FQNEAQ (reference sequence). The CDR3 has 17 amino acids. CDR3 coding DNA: TGTGCCAGCAGCTTAACCAGCGAAGCCGGGATTTATTCACCCCTCCACTTT. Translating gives CASSLTSEAGIYSPLHF.

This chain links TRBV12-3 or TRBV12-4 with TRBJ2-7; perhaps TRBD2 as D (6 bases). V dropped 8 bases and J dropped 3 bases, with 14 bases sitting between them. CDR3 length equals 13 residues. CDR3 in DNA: TGTGCCAGCCTCAGGCGGGGCGACTACGAGCAGTACTTC. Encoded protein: CASLRRGDYEQYF.

CDR3 region: CASSLERQGGSYNSPLHF. For the CDR3, the DNA is TGTGCCAGCAGCTTAGAGCGACAGGGCGGCTCCTATAATTCACCCCTCCACTTT. The chain links TRBV7-2 to TRBJ1-6; 7 nucleotides align to TRBD1. This CDR3 region has 18 residues. Trimming removed 1 base from V and 0 bases from J; junction bases left unmatched: 6. Germline assignment: CDR1 SGHTA and CDR2 FQGNSA. Variable domain in full (rest from reference TRBV7-2 and TRBJ1-6): GAGVSQSPSNKVTEKGKDVELRCDPISGHTALYWYRQSLGQGLEFLIYFQGNSAPDKSGLPSDRFSAERTGGSVSTLTIQRTQQEDSAVYLCASSLERQGGSYNSPLHFGNGTRLTVT.

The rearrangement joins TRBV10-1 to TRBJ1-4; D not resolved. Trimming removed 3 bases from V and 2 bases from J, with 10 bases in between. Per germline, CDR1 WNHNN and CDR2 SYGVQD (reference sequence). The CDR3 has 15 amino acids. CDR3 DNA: TGCGCCAGCAGTGATTGGGGAGCGACTAATGAAAAACTGTTTTTT. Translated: CASSDWGATNEKLFF.

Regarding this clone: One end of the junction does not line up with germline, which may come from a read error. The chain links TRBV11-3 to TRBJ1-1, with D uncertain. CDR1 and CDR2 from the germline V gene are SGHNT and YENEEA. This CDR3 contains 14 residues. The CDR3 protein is CASSLEGSGTEAFF. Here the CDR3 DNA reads TGTGCCAGCAGCCTAGAGGGTTCGGGCACTGAAGCTTTCTTT.

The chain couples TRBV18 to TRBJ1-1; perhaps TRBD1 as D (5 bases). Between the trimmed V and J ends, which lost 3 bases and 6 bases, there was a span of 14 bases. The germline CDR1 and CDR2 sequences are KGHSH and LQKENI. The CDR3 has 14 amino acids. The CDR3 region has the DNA TGTGCCAGCTCACCGGGCAGGGAAGTGGCTGAAGCTTTCTTT. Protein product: CASSPGREVAEAFF.

The CDR3 coding sequence is TGCGCCAGCAGCTTGAGGCCAAGGGAGGACACTGAAGCTTTCTTT. This gives the protein CASSLRPREDTEAFF. This chain connects TRBV5-1 to TRBJ1-1; D unresolved. Germline values: CDR1 SGHRS, CDR2 YFSETQ. The CDR3 covers 15 residues. Trimming took off 1 base at V and 3 bases at J, with 13 bases between the two ends.

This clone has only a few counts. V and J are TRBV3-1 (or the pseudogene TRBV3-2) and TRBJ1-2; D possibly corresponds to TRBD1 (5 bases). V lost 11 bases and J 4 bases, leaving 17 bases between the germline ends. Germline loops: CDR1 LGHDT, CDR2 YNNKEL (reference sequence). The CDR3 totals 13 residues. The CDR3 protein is CAASVGGGYGYTF. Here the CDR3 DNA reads TGTGCCGCGTCCGTCGGGGGAGGCTATGGCTACACCTTC.

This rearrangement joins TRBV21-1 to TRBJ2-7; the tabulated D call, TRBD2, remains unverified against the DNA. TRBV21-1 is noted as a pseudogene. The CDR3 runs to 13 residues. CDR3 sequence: CAHSTFFSYEQYF. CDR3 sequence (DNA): TGTGCCCATAGTACTTTTTTTTCCTACGAGCAGTACTTC.

The CDR3, as DNA: TGTGCCAGTAGCCGAACTAGCGTCAATCCGACCGGGGAGCTGTTTTTT. Translating gives CASSRTSVNPTGELFF. V is TRBV19 and J is TRBJ2-2; 7 nucleotides align to TRBD2. The CDR3 spans 16 residues. J gave up 5 bases and V 6 bases, and 12 bases lay outside the gene matches. CDR1 LNHDA and CDR2 SQIVND come from the germline V gene (reference sequence). Full variable domain (rest looked up from reference TRBV19 and TRBJ2-2): DGGITQSPKYLFRKEGQNVTLSCEQNLNHDAMYWYRQDPGQGLRLIYYSQIVNDFQKGDIAEGYSVSREKKESFPLTVTSAQKNPTAFYLCASSRTSVNPTGELFFGEGSRLTVL.

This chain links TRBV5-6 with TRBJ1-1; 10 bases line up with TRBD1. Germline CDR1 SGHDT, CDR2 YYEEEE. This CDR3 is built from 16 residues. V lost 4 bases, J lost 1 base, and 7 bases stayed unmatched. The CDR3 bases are TGTGCCAGCAGCCCCGGGACAGGGGTATGGAACACTGAAGCTTTCTTT. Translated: CASSPGTGVWNTEAFF.

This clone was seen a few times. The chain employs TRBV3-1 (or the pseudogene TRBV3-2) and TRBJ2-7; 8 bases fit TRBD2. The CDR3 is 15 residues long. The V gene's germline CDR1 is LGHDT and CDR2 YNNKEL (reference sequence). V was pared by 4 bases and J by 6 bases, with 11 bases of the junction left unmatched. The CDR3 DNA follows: TGTGCCAGCAGCCCCGGGGGGGGCTCGCGGGGCGAGCAGTACTTC. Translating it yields CASSPGGGSRGEQYF.

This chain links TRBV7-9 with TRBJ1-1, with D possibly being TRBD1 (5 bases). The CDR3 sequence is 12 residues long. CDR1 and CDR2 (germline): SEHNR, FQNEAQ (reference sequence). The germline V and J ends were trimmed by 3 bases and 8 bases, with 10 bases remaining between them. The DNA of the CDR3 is TGTGCCAGCAGCTTGGGGGGGAAAGAAGCTTTCTTT. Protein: CASSLGGKEAFF.

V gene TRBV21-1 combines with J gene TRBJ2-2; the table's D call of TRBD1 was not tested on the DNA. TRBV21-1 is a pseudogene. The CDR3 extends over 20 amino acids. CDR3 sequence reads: CASSHGERGQGATDTGELFF. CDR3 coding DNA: TGTGCCAGCAGCCACGGCGAACGGGGACAGGGGGCGACGGACACCGGGGAGCTGTTTTTT.